This TCR beta chain stems from a study of T-cell memory formation after mild COVID-19 (dated by TCRdb to about 2021). Describing the broader study: TCR sequence clusters from the two donors were found to be largely donor specific. Two young, previously healthy adult volunteers, one female and one male, were included in the cohort. T-cell clones expanding and contracting after mild COVID-19 in a couple of donors were tracked by longitudinal TCRalpha and TCRbeta repertoire sequencing. What the authors observed across the whole study: Contracting CD4+ clones turned up mainly in the CM and EM memory subsets, whereas EMRA was where CD8+ clones were enriched. Balanced CD4/CD8 phenotypes were observed for clones contracting from day 15 to 85, whereas a bias towards CD4+ was observed for a second wave of clones expanding from day 15 to 37. The second-wave clones that peaked on day 37 were not confirmed to be SARS-CoV-2 specific. Some responding clones were found in pre-infection memory, which suggests that pre-existing cross-reactive memory T cells took part in the SARS-CoV-2 response. The study included only a couple of mild cases, and larger cohorts that include severe cases with pre-infection samples were judged to be necessary.

Ficoll-Paque density gradient centrifugation was the method used to isolate PBMCs. This clonotype was seen more than once but under ten times. Which antigen it targets is not known. Per-nucleotide qualities are absent, and no much larger clonotype sits a single base away. The data were produced on an Illumina NovaSeq 6000. TCRalpha and TCRbeta cDNA libraries were built by 5'RACE with constant-segment primers, adding sample barcodes and unique molecular identifiers. Trizol reagent was used to extract RNA from every sample. The libraries were amplified in two PCR steps, and the second step added a second sample barcode and Illumina TruSeq adapters. The libraries were sequenced on an Illumina NovaSeq using 2 x 150 bp paired-end reads. In the original analysis: The reads were demultiplexed and collapsed into UMI-guided consensus sequences using migec v1.2.7. Using mixcr v2.1.11, UMI consensuses were aligned to TRA and TRB V and J templates and then assembled into clonotypes. A clonotype was counted as expanded or contracted only if both edgeR and NoisET called the change significant, with noise models trained on biological replicates. For edgeR calls, a false discovery rate-adjusted p below 0.01 and a log2 fold-change threshold of 1 were applied. PCA with hierarchical clustering of max-normalized trajectories of the 1000 most abundant clonotypes was used as exploratory dynamics analysis. The CD4 or CD8 phenotype of responding clones was assigned using the separately sequenced CD4+ and CD8+ repertoires. The public sequencing data were trimmed at Q25 with fastp and processed into clonotypes with MiXCR by TCRdb, which kept only in-frame beta chains. Rows are unified per CDR3 protein, each entry keeping the most common DNA and genes. Here the V and J calls rest on TCRdb's processing, not on the authors' analysis. The sample table holds a few hundred thousand distinct CDR3 sequences, of which about 16% were seen once. The top ten hold 20% to 25% of the sample.

CDR1 MNHEY and CDR2 SVGAGI were looked up in the germline V gene. The CDR3 starts with the cysteine, ends with the phenylalanine, and has 15 residues. Kept here is only the CDR3 DNA, which spans 45 bases and is read in frame from base 1. At the junction V is shortened by 0 bases and J by 0 bases, with 7 bases in between. Sequenced sample: PBMCs or a T cell subset sorted from them (not recorded which). The sequence links TRBV6-5 to TRBJ2-3; the D gene identity is not certain. The TCR comes from a man aged 18 to 30 who had mild COVID-19 (a few samples of this study predate the infection). The sample titles of this study are shuffled in the database, so cell type and time point are left out; the donor was told from shared clones. The bases read TGTGCCAGCAGTTACTCGACGATTAGCACAGATACGCAGTATTTT. Its coded protein is CASSYSTISTDTQYF.